Following are 30 T cell receptor beta chains from one sample sequenced in a study of T cells in tumors after PD-1 blockade. Measured with immunoSEQ multiplex PCR; TCRdb has only the in-frame clones, and not every one. The data hold 6,500 to 9,500 clones, with roughly two thirds observed a single time. Sequencing was performed on tumor tissue, taken after anti-PD-1 treatment. These receptor sequences come from a human donor with basal cell carcinoma.

V is TRBV6-2 or TRBV6-3 and J is TRBJ2-2, with 8 bases aligning to TRBD1. Germline V gives CDR1 MNHEY, CDR2 SVGEGT. This CDR3 spans 14 amino acids. The J segment lost 4 bases and the V segment lost 5 bases, leaving 3 bases of the junction unmatched. CDR3: CASSAQGATGELFF. The CDR3 bases are TGTGCCAGCAGTGCGCAGGGGGCCACCGGGGAGCTGTTTTTT.

V usage is TRBV2 and J usage is TRBJ2-4; 7 nucleotides line up with TRBD1. There are 14 residues in the CDR3. In germline, CDR1 is SNHLY, CDR2 FYNNEI. The V and J ends lost 7 bases and 0 bases, in that order; junction bases with no gene match: 3. In nucleotides, the CDR3 is TGTGCCAGCACCAACAGGGGAGCCAAAAACATTCAGTACTTC. Its translation: CASTNRGAKNIQYF.

The CDR3 DNA is TGTGCCTCATCTAGCGGGAGGTACGAGCAGTACTTC. Protein: CASSSGRYEQYF. This chain links TRBV30 with TRBJ2-7, with TRBD2 identical over 11 bases. The CDR3 extends over 12 amino acids. V shed 7 bases and J 4 bases; nucleotides not matched to a gene: 3. Germline V CDR1 and CDR2: GTSNPN, SVGIG (reference sequence).

The V call is TRBV29-1, the J call TRBJ2-1, with TRBD1 matching over 11 bases. CDR3 size: 13 residues. With V trimmed by 6 bases and J by 7 bases, 5 bases remained unmatched. Germline values: CDR1 SQVTM, CDR2 ANQGSEA. The CDR3 spells CSVGTGGKNEQFF. The CDR3 nucleotides read TGCAGCGTCGGGACAGGGGGAAAGAATGAGCAGTTCTTC.

This clone has a handful of counts. The chain recombines TRBV5-1 with TRBJ2-5; D is unresolved. This CDR3 has 12 residues. Germline CDR1 reads SGHRS; CDR2 reads YFSETQ. Trimming stripped 0 bases from V and 4 bases from J, with 4 bases between. In DNA, the CDR3 is TGCGCCAGCAGCTTGGAGGTAGAGACCCAGTACTTC. It translates to CASSLEVETQYF. Complete variable domain (other parts from reference TRBV5-1 and TRBJ2-5): KAGVTQTPRYLIKTRGQQVTLSCSPISGHRSVSWYQQTPGQGLQFLFEYFSETQRNKGNFPGRFSGRQFSNSRSEMNVSTLELGDSALYLCASSLEVETQYFGPGTRLLVL.

The chain recombines TRBV9 with TRBJ1-6; 9 bases align to TRBD1. Trimming at V came to 4 bases and at J to 8 bases, leaving 4 bases not matched to a gene. Germline CDR1 reads SGDLS; CDR2 reads YYNGEE. There are 14 residues in the CDR3. CDR3 in amino acids: CASSPGQGHSPLHF. As DNA, the CDR3 is TGTGCCAGCAGCCCGGGACAGGGACATTCACCCCTCCACTTT.

The J gene is TRBJ1-2, the V gene TRBV7-2, with D uncertain. The germline V gene encodes CDR1 SGHTA and CDR2 FQGNSA. The V end was cut by 3 bases, the J end by 0 bases, with 8 bases between. This CDR3 has 14 amino acids. The CDR3 region has the DNA TGTGCCAGCAGCTTGACCACAGCTAACTATGGCTACACCTTC. It encodes CASSLTTANYGYTF.

This clone was detected only a few times. The chain uses TRBV28 and TRBJ1-5; 7 bases fit TRBD1. The junction had 12 bases not matched to a gene; V was cut back by 7 bases and J by 0 bases. The CDR3 contains 17 residues. Germline V gives CDR1 MDHEN, CDR2 SYDVKM. The CDR3 loop is CASKRQGAEYSNQPQHF. The CDR3 coding sequence is TGTGCCAGCAAAAGACAGGGAGCAGAATATAGCAATCAGCCCCAGCATTTT.

Regarding this clone: The junction does not match germline at one end; this may be a read error. V gene TRBV7-6 combines with J gene TRBJ2-7, with D tentatively TRBD2 (5 bases). The CDR3 loop spans 13 amino acids. Germline-derived CDR1 and CDR2 are SGHVS and FNYEAQ. The CDR3 spells CASSLERPYDQYF. CDR3 nucleotides: TGTGCCAGCAGCCTAGAGCGGCCTTACGATCAGTACTTC.

This rearrangement joins TRBV5-1 to TRBJ2-5, with D perhaps matching TRBD1 (6 bases). The J call may be mistaken, given a closer DNA end match to TRBJ2-7. CDR1 SGHRS and CDR2 YFSETQ come from the germline V gene. The CDR3 consists of 16 residues. CDR3 residues: CASSLVPPGQTYEQYF. DNA for the CDR3: TGCGCCAGCAGCTTGGTGCCTCCGGGACAAACCTACGAGCAGTACTTC.

This clone ranks as medium-sized. CDR3 DNA: TGTGCCAGCAGCTTCCCGCGGGGGGGCGGTTACGAGCAGTACTTC. Translated: CASSFPRGGGYEQYF. The rearrangement joins TRBV7-2 to TRBJ2-7; 9 bases fit TRBD2. With V trimmed by 3 bases and J by 4 bases, 7 bases remained unmatched. CDR1 and CDR2 from the germline V gene are SGHTA and FQGNSA. This CDR3 comprises 15 residues.

The chain links TRBV6-5 to TRBJ2-5; D remains unclear. The length of the CDR3 is 13 residues. Per germline, CDR1 MNHEY and CDR2 SVGAGI. Trimming removed 5 bases at V and 0 bases at J, with 7 bases between. The CDR3 region is CASSRRHQETQYF. DNA for the CDR3: TGTGCCAGCAGTCGACGACACCAAGAGACCCAGTACTTC.

The sample holds a few counts of this clone. This chain joins TRBV7-9 and TRBJ1-3; no reliable D call. V was trimmed by 1 base and J by 0 bases, leaving 10 bases between them. There are 16 residues in the CDR3. CDR1 SEHNR and CDR2 FQNEAQ come from the germline V gene (reference sequence). The CDR3 region has the DNA TGTGCCAGCAGCTTAGTAAGGCGGACCTCTGGAAACACCATATATTTT. Translating it yields CASSLVRRTSGNTIYF.

The V gene is TRBV9, the J gene TRBJ2-1; possible D gene TRBD2, 6 bases. Deletions cut 7 bases from V and 7 bases from J, with 18 bases between. Germline lookup yields CDR1 SGDLS and CDR2 YYNGEE. There are 14 residues in the CDR3. The CDR3 reads CASRWRQAGNEQFF. DNA for the CDR3: TGTGCCAGCCGGTGGAGGCAGGCGGGGAATGAGCAGTTCTTC.

The chain has TRBV18 and TRBJ2-3; D call uncertain. Trimming shortened V by 3 bases and J by 0 bases, and 7 bases separated the two germline ends. Germline lookup yields CDR1 KGHSH and CDR2 LQKENI. The CDR3 loop spans 14 amino acids. CDR3 loop: CASSPARSTDTQYF. CDR3 in DNA: TGTGCCAGCTCACCGGCCAGAAGCACAGATACGCAGTATTTT.

This clone was observed a handful of times. V usage is TRBV2 and J usage is TRBJ2-3, with 7 bases fitting TRBD1. Germline CDR1 SNHLY, CDR2 FYNNEI. The V and J ends lost 5 bases and 3 bases, in that order; junction bases with no gene match: 5. The length of the CDR3 is 14 residues. CDR3 loop: CASSTDRVTDTQYF. The CDR3 DNA follows: TGTGCCAGCAGTACCGACAGGGTAACAGATACGCAGTATTTT.

The CDR3 region has the DNA TGCAGCGTGGGGGTGGGAACCTACGAGCAGTACTTC. Protein product: CSVGVGTYEQYF. The V call is TRBV29-1, the J call TRBJ2-7; either TRBD1 or TRBD2 may fit D (5 bases each). V gave up 6 bases and J gave up 2 bases, with 11 bases separating them. There are 12 residues in the CDR3. Germline V gene data show CDR1 as SQVTM and CDR2 as ANQGSEA.

This clone was found once. The chain links TRBV7-2 to TRBJ1-3; D is possibly TRBD1 (5 bases). Germline V CDR1 and CDR2: SGHTA, FQGNSA. This CDR3 spans 14 amino acids. V was pared by 0 bases and J by 7 bases, with 10 bases between. CDR3 DNA sequence: TGTGCCAGCAGCTTAGCTCCCGGGGGGAACACCATATATTTT. It codes for CASSLAPGGNTIYF.

This clone was found a few times. V usage is TRBV20-1 and J usage is TRBJ2-7; 8 bases fit TRBD2. V lost 3 bases and J lost 0; bases outside the gene matches: 7. CDR3 length equals 15 residues. Germline CDR1 and CDR2: DFQATT and SNEGSKA (reference sequence). The CDR3 nucleotides read TGCAGTGCTAGTGGGGGACTAGGTGTCTCCTACGAGCAGTACTTC. Translated, it gives CSASGGLGVSYEQYF.

This chain uses TRBV6-1 with TRBJ1-5, with D possibly being TRBD1 (5 bases). This CDR3 is built from 16 residues. In germline, CDR1 is MNHNS, CDR2 SASEGT. V was clipped by 2 bases and J by 0 bases, with 11 bases between them. CDR3 DNA: TGTGCCAGCAGTGAACTAACAGGCTATAGCAATCAGCCCCAGCATTTT. This gives the protein CASSELTGYSNQPQHF.

The rearrangement uses TRBV3-1 (or the pseudogene TRBV3-2) and TRBJ1-6; 8 bases fit TRBD1. Germline V CDR1 and CDR2: LGHDT, YNNKEL (reference sequence). J was trimmed by 2 bases and V by 6 bases; bases with no gene match: 3. CDR3 length equals 15 residues. The CDR3 DNA follows: TGTGCCAGCAGGACAGGGGCCCCCTATAATTCACCCCTCCACTTT. This codes for CASRTGAPYNSPLHF.

Only a few counts were recorded for this clone. The V gene is TRBV28, the J gene TRBJ1-2; D unresolved. The germline V gene encodes CDR1 MDHEN and CDR2 SYDVKM. The CDR3 spans 11 residues. V was clipped by 11 bases and J by 7 bases, with 14 bases between them. The CDR3 sequence: CAGSSGFGYTF. In DNA form, the CDR3 reads TGTGCCGGAAGCTCGGGATTTGGCTACACCTTC.

As concerns this clone: The junction and the germline gene differ at one end; a read error may be behind it. Other DNA sequences in this sample translate to the same CDR3. The CDR3 loop is CASSPGVLTEAFF. The DNA of the CDR3 is TGTGCCAGCAGCCCAGGGGTTTTGACTGAAGCCTTCTTT. The V gene is TRBV6-5, the J gene TRBJ1-1; possibly TRBD1 for D (6 bases). Germline-derived CDR1 and CDR2 are MNHEY and SVGAGI. The CDR3 length is 13 residues.

V gene TRBV6-1 combines with J gene TRBJ2-5; D is undetermined. The CDR3 is made up of 14 amino acids. The germline gives CDR1 MNHNS, CDR2 SASEGT. V lost 1 base to trimming and J lost 8 bases, with 14 bases between them. Here the CDR3 DNA reads TGTGCCAGCAGTGAAGTCGCGCTTCAGGTAACCCAGTACTTC. Its protein product is CASSEVALQVTQYF.

The V gene is TRBV7-9, the J gene TRBJ2-3, with 8 nucleotides matching TRBD2. In germline, CDR1 is SEHNR, CDR2 FQNEAQ (reference sequence). The CDR3 totals 15 residues. V lost 7 bases to trimming and J lost 3 bases; unmatched junction nucleotides: 9. The CDR3 coding sequence is TGTGCCAGCAAGGGAGGGCGGGGGGAAACAGATACGCAGTATTTT. Translating it yields CASKGGRGETDTQYF.

This sequence joins TRBV10-3 and TRBJ2-3; 10 bases agree with TRBD1. J lost 4 bases, V lost 6 bases, and 4 bases had no gene match. Germline CDR1 ENHRY, CDR2 SYGVKD. The CDR3 has 14 residues. DNA for the CDR3: TGTGCCATCAGAGGGGACAGGGGCGCAGATACGCAGTATTTT. Its translation: CAIRGDRGADTQYF.

This chain links TRBV7-3 with TRBJ2-2; D unresolved. V shed 2 bases and J shed 4 bases, with 5 bases lying between them. The CDR3 covers 13 residues. Looked up from germline, CDR1 is SGHTA and CDR2 is FQGTGA. The CDR3 bases are TGTGCCAGCAGCTTAGTCCCCACCGGGGAGCTGTTTTTT. Protein sequence: CASSLVPTGELFF.

The chain couples TRBV19 to TRBJ1-1, with D possibly being TRBD1 (5 bases). V lost 5 bases to trimming and J lost 6 bases, with 13 bases between them. CDR1 is LNHDA and CDR2 is SQIVND in the germline V gene (reference sequence). This CDR3 has 13 amino acids. The CDR3 spells CASSGRVFSEAFF. CDR3 nucleotides: TGTGCCAGTAGTGGCAGGGTTTTCTCTGAAGCTTTCTTT. Together with reference TRBV19 and TRBJ1-1, the CDR3 gives the full variable domain: DGGITQSPKYLFRKEGQNVTLSCEQNLNHDAMYWYRQDPGQGLRLIYYSQIVNDFQKGDIAEGYSVSREKKESFPLTVTSAQKNPTAFYLCASSGRVFSEAFFGQGTRLTVV.

V is TRBV7-2 and J is TRBJ2-1; perhaps TRBD2 as D (6 bases). Trimming took off 5 bases at V and 8 bases at J, with 16 bases between the two ends. This CDR3 comprises 14 residues. Per the germline V gene, CDR1 is SGHTA and CDR2 is FQGNSA. The CDR3 protein is CASSPYYGGDEQFF. For the CDR3, the DNA is TGTGCCAGCAGCCCATACTATGGAGGGGATGAGCAGTTCTTC.

This rearrangement joins TRBV5-5 to TRBJ2-7; D is undetermined. CDR1 is SGHKS, CDR2 YYEKEE, per germline (reference sequence). Trimming pared 4 bases from V and 7 bases from J, leaving 30 bases between. This CDR3 has 18 residues. The CDR3 here is CASSTPDLKTSTIDEQYF. The CDR3 coding sequence is TGTGCCAGCAGCACCCCGGACCTAAAAACTTCCACTATCGATGAGCAGTACTTC.